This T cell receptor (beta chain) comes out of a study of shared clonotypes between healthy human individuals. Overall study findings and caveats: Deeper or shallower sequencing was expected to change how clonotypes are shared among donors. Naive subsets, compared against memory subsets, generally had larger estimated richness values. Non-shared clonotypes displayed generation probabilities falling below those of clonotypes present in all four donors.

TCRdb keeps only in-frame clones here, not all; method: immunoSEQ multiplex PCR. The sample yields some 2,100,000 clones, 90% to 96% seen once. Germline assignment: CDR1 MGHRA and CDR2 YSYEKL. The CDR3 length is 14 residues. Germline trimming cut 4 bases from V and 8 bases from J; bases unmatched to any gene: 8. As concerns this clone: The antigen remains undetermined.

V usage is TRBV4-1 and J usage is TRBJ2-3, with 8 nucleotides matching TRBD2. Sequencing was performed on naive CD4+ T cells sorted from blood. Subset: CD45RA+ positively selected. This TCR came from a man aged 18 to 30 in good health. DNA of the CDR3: TGCGCCAGCAGCCGGGGACTAGATCCCCCTACGCAGTATTTT. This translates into CASSRGLDPPTQYF.